There are many counts of the clone carrying this T cell receptor (beta chain). What it binds is not known. This record comes from a study of T cells in Graves' hyperthyroidism and ophthalmopathy. Study-level points and caveats: Among clonotypes expanded in thyroid above 0.001, most were also found in blood. By a 13 V-J model, ophthalmopathy was set apart from stable hyperthyroidism.

RNA transcripts provided the source from which TCR beta CDR3 regions were amplified. The TCR CDR3 first-round RT-PCR relied on the HTBI primer set. Via MiXCR, TCRdb re-called the multiplex PCR reads, giving one row per CDR3 protein. The sample has some 180,000 distinct CDR3 sequences, around a sixth seen once; the top ten hold roughly 49%. Newly diagnosed hyperthyroidism, duration under 2 months, in patients aged 18 to 65. Exclusions: uncontrolled infection, other autoimmune disease, pregnancy, lactation. Germline-derived CDR1 and CDR2 are GTSNPN and SVGIG (reference sequence). Germline trimming cut 8 bases from V and 0 bases from J; bases unmatched to any gene: 6. The CDR3 is 13 residues long.

The chain links TRBV30 to TRBJ1-1; TRBD1 agrees at 7 bases. The TCR comes from a woman in her forties or fifties with Graves' hyperthyroidism. Sequenced sample: blood. CDR3 sequence (DNA): TGTGCCGGGGGGGGGACAGTGAACACTGAAGCTTTCTTT. Its protein is CAGGGTVNTEAFF.